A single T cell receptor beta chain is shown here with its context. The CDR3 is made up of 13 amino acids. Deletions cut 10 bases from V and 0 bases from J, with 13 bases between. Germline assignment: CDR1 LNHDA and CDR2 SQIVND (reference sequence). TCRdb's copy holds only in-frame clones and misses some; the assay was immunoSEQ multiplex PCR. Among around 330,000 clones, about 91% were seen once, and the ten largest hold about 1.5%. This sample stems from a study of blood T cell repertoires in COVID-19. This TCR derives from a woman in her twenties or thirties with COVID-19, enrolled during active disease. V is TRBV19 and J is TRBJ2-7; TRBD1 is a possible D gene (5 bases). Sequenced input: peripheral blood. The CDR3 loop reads CATSGALSYEQYF. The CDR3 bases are TGTGCCACCTCTGGGGCCCTCTCCTACGAGCAGTACTTC.